These 32 T cell receptor beta chains were all obtained from the same sample, sequenced in a study of shared clonotypes between healthy human individuals (dated by TCRdb to the early 2020s). Library preparation was by the immunoSEQ multiplex PCR assay. Imported from immuneACCESS, the table was reduced by TCRdb to in-frame sequences with V and J called. These copies leave out some clones; in studies compared against another copy, an unresolved V gene accounts for under half, and the cause of the remainder is not known. The sample contains about 2.1 million clones, just over 90% of them found a single time. The ten biggest clones cover over 1.5% of the sample. For the CD8 naive samples, CD45RO-negative cells were positively selected for CCR7, yielding a CD45RA+CCR7+ population from which TemRA cells were excluded. The sequencing input was naive CD8+ T cells from PBMCs. The cell subset or site label here, explained by the study, means: CD45RA+CCR7+. These receptors all come from a man aged 18-30 years in good health. Some clones in this sample may be carry-over from other donors' samples.

This rearrangement joins TRBV27 to TRBJ1-5; D is ambiguous. Germline loops: CDR1 MNHEY, CDR2 SMNVEV (reference sequence). The CDR3 length is 13 residues. Between the trimmed V and J ends, which lost 6 bases and 6 bases, there was a span of 12 bases. CDR3: CASSPGRAQPQHF. CDR3 DNA sequence: TGTGCCAGCAGCCCGGGGAGGGCTCAGCCCCAGCATTTT.

The chain employs TRBV7-8 and TRBJ1-5, with D possibly TRBD1 on 6 matching bases. CDR3 size: 17 residues. Trimming left V 4 bases short and J 6 bases short, with 22 bases between. Germline V gene lookup returns CDR1 SGHVS and CDR2 FQNEAQ. This CDR3 reads CASSSAFLGAPGQPQHF. The CDR3, as DNA: TGTGCCAGCAGCTCAGCGTTTTTGGGGGCTCCCGGTCAGCCCCAGCATTTT.

This clone was observed a single time. The rearrangement uses TRBV6-5 and TRBJ2-7; the D gene is possibly TRBD2 (5 bases). V lost 0 bases to trimming and J lost 0 bases, with 9 bases between them. The germline V gene has CDR1 MNHEY and CDR2 SVGAGI. This CDR3 has 15 amino acids. CDR3 DNA: TGTGCCAGCAGTTACTCTAGCGAGAGCTCCTACGAGCAGTACTTC. This encodes CASSYSSESSYEQYF.

V gene TRBV19 combines with J gene TRBJ2-2; no clear D. Germline loops: CDR1 LNHDA, CDR2 SQIVND (reference sequence). Trimming left V 7 bases short and J 1 base short, with 7 bases between. This CDR3 region has 13 residues. The CDR3 sequence: CASKPGNTGELFF. In nucleotides, the CDR3 is TGTGCCAGTAAGCCTGGGAACACCGGGGAGCTGTTTTTT.

The chain has TRBV27 and TRBJ2-3, with 13 bases that match TRBD2. Unmatched junction bases numbered 5, after V lost 3 bases and J lost 2 bases. The germline gives CDR1 MNHEY, CDR2 SMNVEV (reference sequence). The CDR3 is 17 residues long. CDR3 loop: CASSFMGLAGLTDTQYF. The DNA of the CDR3 is TGTGCCAGCAGTTTTATGGGACTAGCGGGGCTCACAGATACGCAGTATTTT.

V is TRBV7-8 and J is TRBJ2-6; D uncertain. The germline V and J ends were trimmed by 2 bases and 1 base, with 15 bases remaining between them. Per germline, CDR1 SGHVS and CDR2 FQNEAQ. The CDR3 has 18 amino acids. CDR3 amino acids: CASSLFQDGDSGANVLTF. DNA of the CDR3: TGTGCCAGCAGCTTATTTCAGGACGGAGATTCTGGGGCCAACGTCCTGACTTTC.

V usage is TRBV7-3 and J usage is TRBJ2-2; 7 nucleotides match TRBD1. The length of the CDR3 is 15 residues. Germline V gene data show CDR1 as SGHTA and CDR2 as FQGTGA. V was clipped by 2 bases and J by 6 bases; unmatched bases: 6. The CDR3 spells CASSLLPGGAGELFF. The CDR3 coding sequence is TGTGCCAGCAGCTTATTGCCAGGGGGAGCCGGGGAGCTGTTTTTT.

This chain connects TRBV13 to TRBJ2-7; D gene unclear. CDR3 length: 13 amino acids. Germline CDR1 and CDR2: PRHDT and FYEKMQ (reference sequence). Trimming cost V 0 bases and J 6 bases, with 9 bases left between them. The CDR3 coding sequence is TGTGCCAGCAGCTTAGGGACGCCCAGCGAGCAGTACTTC. Translation: CASSLGTPSEQYF.

In its sample, this clone was seen once. CDR3 DNA: TGTGCCAGCAGTGGGTGGGAGAGCACAGATACGCAGTATTTT. Translation: CASSGWESTDTQYF. The chain links TRBV25-1 to TRBJ2-3, with a weak D call TRBD2 (5 bases). CDR3 size: 14 residues. Germline V CDR1 and CDR2: MGHDK, SYGVNS. Trimming took 4 bases from V and 0 from J, leaving 8 bases between them.

CDR3 in DNA: TGTGCCAGCAGGAAAGGGGCTAACTCGCCCATGAACACTGAAGCTTTCTTT. Translation: CASRKGANSPMNTEAFF. This chain links TRBV2 with TRBJ1-1; weak D call: TRBD1 (5 bases). CDR1 and CDR2 (germline): SNHLY, FYNNEI. The CDR3 is 17 amino acids. Deletions cut 6 bases from V and 0 bases from J, with 20 bases between.

The chain employs TRBV7-9 and TRBJ2-7; D unclear. CDR3 length equals 16 residues. The V end was cut by 3 bases, the J end by 2 bases, with 17 bases between. The V gene's germline CDR1 is SEHNR and CDR2 FQNEAQ (reference sequence). The CDR3 spells CASSFTITVKAYEQYF. Written as DNA, the CDR3 is TGTGCCAGCAGCTTTACCATTACCGTTAAAGCCTACGAGCAGTACTTC.

This sequence joins TRBV5-4 and TRBJ1-6; 11 bases align to TRBD1. Trimming took 4 bases from V and 8 from J; bases not matched to a gene: 2. The CDR3 consists of 14 residues. Germline V gives CDR1 SGHNT, CDR2 YYREEE (reference sequence). In DNA, the CDR3 is TGTGCCAGCAGCCTGGGACAGGGGGATTCACCCCTCCACTTT. It is translated as CASSLGQGDSPLHF.

The chain links TRBV15 to TRBJ2-3; D is unresolved. There are 13 residues in the CDR3. Germline CDR1 and CDR2: LNHNV and YYDKDF (reference sequence). Deletions cut 5 bases from V and 0 bases from J, with 6 bases between. Here the CDR3 reads CATSLSSTDTQYF. The CDR3 DNA follows: TGTGCCACCAGCCTGTCTAGCACAGATACGCAGTATTTT.

The chain is built from TRBV9 and TRBJ2-7; D is uncertain. CDR3 length equals 17 residues. The germline V and J ends were trimmed by 0 bases and 4 bases, with 20 bases remaining between them. Germline loops: CDR1 SGDLS, CDR2 YYNGEE. The CDR3 nucleotides read TGTGCCAGCAGCGTAGGTTGGAAGGAGACGGGTCCTTACGAGCAGTACTTC. This encodes CASSVGWKETGPYEQYF. Full variable domain (missing parts from reference TRBV9 and TRBJ2-7): DSGVTQTPKHLITATGQRVTLRCSPRSGDLSVYWYQQSLDQGLQFLIQYYNGEERAKGNILERFSAQQFPDLHSELNLSSLELGDSALYFCASSVGWKETGPYEQYFGPGTRLTVT.

The gene calls are TRBV28 and TRBJ1-1; D not resolved. Between the trimmed V and J ends, which lost 3 bases and 0 bases, there was a span of 8 bases. Germline V CDR1 and CDR2: MDHEN, SYDVKM. The CDR3 is 14 amino acids. CDR3 in amino acids: CASSFSGLNTEAFF. The CDR3 DNA sequence: TGTGCCAGCAGTTTTTCGGGGTTGAACACTGAAGCTTTCTTT.

The genes are TRBV9 and TRBJ1-3; TRBD1 matches at 7 bases. This CDR3 has 16 residues. Germline V CDR1 and CDR2: SGDLS, YYNGEE. Unmatched junction bases numbered 9, after V lost 4 bases and J lost 2 bases. This CDR3 is CASSTRWGQPGNTIYF. The CDR3 DNA follows: TGTGCCAGCAGCACCAGATGGGGACAGCCTGGAAACACCATATATTTT. The variable domain in full, with the rest retrieved from reference TRBV9 and TRBJ1-3, is DSGVTQTPKHLITATGQRVTLRCSPRSGDLSVYWYQQSLDQGLQFLIQYYNGEERAKGNILERFSAQQFPDLHSELNLSSLELGDSALYFCASSTRWGQPGNTIYFGEGSWLTVV.

V gene TRBV10-3 combines with J gene TRBJ1-5; no reliable D call. Between the trimmed V and J ends, which lost 6 bases and 3 bases, there was a span of 9 bases. The CDR3 has 13 amino acids. Germline V CDR1 and CDR2: ENHRY, SYGVKD. CDR3 protein: CAIRREINQPQHF. CDR3 in DNA: TGTGCCATCAGACGAGAAATCAATCAGCCCCAGCATTTT.

This chain uses TRBV6-6 with TRBJ2-7; possibly TRBD2 for D (5 bases). V lost 5 bases, J lost 3 bases, and 14 bases lay in between. Germline values: CDR1 MNHNY, CDR2 SVGAGI (reference sequence). The CDR3 loop spans 14 amino acids. The CDR3 region has the DNA TGTGCCAGCAGTCCGGCCCGGACTCTCTACGAGCAGTACTTC. Protein sequence: CASSPARTLYEQYF.

The chain links TRBV7-9 to TRBJ2-7; D may be TRBD2 (5 bases). V lost 5 bases and J lost 2, with 10 bases in between. This CDR3 spans 13 amino acids. Germline CDR1 SEHNR, CDR2 FQNEAQ (reference sequence). The CDR3 sequence: CASSVAGTYEQYF. In DNA, the CDR3 is TGTGCCAGCAGCGTCGCCGGGACCTACGAGCAGTACTTC.

Details on this clone: The sample holds other DNA sequences that translate to the same CDR3. The V and J genes are TRBV4-2 and TRBJ2-7; TRBD2 agrees at 10 bases. The CDR3 extends over 14 amino acids. The ends lost 1 base at V and 3 bases at J; junction bases unmatched: 0. Germline V gene lookup returns CDR1 LGHNA and CDR2 YNFKEQ. The CDR3 is CASSQGLAGYEQYF. The CDR3, as DNA: TGTGCCAGCAGCCAAGGACTAGCGGGCTACGAGCAGTACTTC.

On this clone itself: Other DNA variants within this sample encode the same CDR3. The chain links TRBV27 to TRBJ1-5, with D possibly TRBD1 on 6 matching bases. The ends were cut back, 1 base at V and 2 bases at J, with 9 bases in the middle. The CDR3 sequence is 15 residues long. Looked up from germline, CDR1 is MNHEY and CDR2 is SMNVEV (reference sequence). The CDR3 spells CASSLWGAGNQPQHF. DNA for the CDR3: TGTGCCAGCAGTTTATGGGGGGCGGGCAATCAGCCCCAGCATTTT.

This chain links TRBV28 with TRBJ2-6; D perhaps matches TRBD2 (6 bases). Deletions cut 5 bases from V and 6 bases from J, with 17 bases between. Germline values: CDR1 MDHEN, CDR2 SYDVKM. This CDR3 is built from 16 residues. The CDR3 reads CASSPSGEAEANVLTF. The CDR3 DNA is TGTGCCAGCAGTCCCTCGGGGGAGGCCGAGGCCAACGTCCTGACTTTC.

The chain combines TRBV6-5 with TRBJ2-2; D is uncertain. Trimming removed 0 bases from V and 4 bases from J, with 9 bases in between. This CDR3 is 15 amino acids long. The germline CDR1 and CDR2 sequences are MNHEY and SVGAGI. In DNA form, the CDR3 reads TGTGCCAGCAGTTACTCCCTACTGAGCACCGGGGAGCTGTTTTTT. The encoded protein is CASSYSLLSTGELFF.

Concerning this clone: Other DNA sequences from this sample encode an identical CDR3 as well. The chain has TRBV19 and TRBJ1-1; D is unresolved. V was clipped by 5 bases and J by 5 bases, with 12 bases between them. The germline V gene encodes CDR1 LNHDA and CDR2 SQIVND (reference sequence). The CDR3 has 13 residues. Here the CDR3 reads CASSYGGGTEAFF. The CDR3 nucleotides are TGTGCCAGTAGTTACGGTGGAGGAACTGAAGCTTTCTTT.

Only a few counts were recorded for this clone. The chain employs TRBV25-1 and TRBJ2-2, with TRBD2 matching over 8 bases. The germline V gene has CDR1 MGHDK and CDR2 SYGVNS. The V segment lost 5 bases and the J segment 6 bases; nucleotides outside the gene matches: 5. This CDR3 has 14 residues. CDR3 amino acids: CASSHHGRAGELFF. The CDR3 DNA reads TGTGCCAGCAGTCACCACGGGAGGGCCGGGGAGCTGTTTTTT. The full variable domain, rest sourced from reference TRBV25-1 and TRBJ2-2, is EADIYQTPRYLVIGTGKKITLECSQTMGHDKMYWYQQDPGMELHLIHYSYGVNSTEKGDLSSESTVSRIRTEHFPLTLESARPSHTSQYLCASSHHGRAGELFFGEGSRLTVL.

In regard to this clone: At the DNA level, this CDR3 is encoded by other sequences in the same sample as well. The chain links TRBV6-5 to TRBJ2-7; D unclear. Trimming removed 6 bases from V and 3 bases from J, with 9 bases in between. This CDR3 spans 12 amino acids. In germline, CDR1 is MNHEY, CDR2 SVGAGI. CDR3 nucleotide sequence: TGTGCCAGCAGCCTTACGGGCTACGAGCAGTACTTC. The encoded protein is CASSLTGYEQYF.

The rearrangement uses TRBV5-1 and TRBJ2-4; D unresolved. V lost 2 bases and J 0 bases, leaving 6 bases between the germline ends. There are 14 residues in the CDR3. Germline CDR1 SGHRS, CDR2 YFSETQ. CDR3 residues: CASSLSIAKNIQYF. CDR3 bases: TGCGCCAGCAGCTTAAGTATAGCCAAAAACATTCAGTACTTC.

This chain connects TRBV28 to TRBJ2-7; no firm D call. This CDR3 is 13 amino acids long. The germline gives CDR1 MDHEN, CDR2 SYDVKM. V lost 4 bases and J lost 0, with 7 bases in between. This CDR3 reads CASSSSGSYEQYF. In DNA, the CDR3 is TGTGCCAGCAGTTCCTCCGGCTCCTACGAGCAGTACTTC.

V is TRBV18 and J is TRBJ2-7, with D unclear. With 1 base removed from V and 2 bases from J, the gap between germline ends came to 9 bases. Germline V gives CDR1 KGHSH, CDR2 LQKENI. The CDR3 extends over 14 amino acids. CDR3 nucleotide sequence: TGTGCCAGCTCACCACGCTTTGACCCCTACGAGCAGTACTTC. It yields the protein CASSPRFDPYEQYF.

This chain links TRBV27 with TRBJ2-7; the D gene is possibly TRBD2 (6 bases). Deletions cut 5 bases from V and 3 bases from J, with 17 bases between. Germline lookup yields CDR1 MNHEY and CDR2 SMNVEV (reference sequence). The CDR3 has 15 amino acids. The CDR3 DNA follows: TGTGCCAGCAGTATCGCGGGACGGCGGGGCTACGAGCAGTACTTC. It specifies CASSIAGRRGYEQYF.

The chain recombines TRBV2 with TRBJ1-5; a weak D match, TRBD1 (5 bases). Germline values: CDR1 SNHLY, CDR2 FYNNEI. This CDR3 has 17 residues. Trimming took 5 bases from V and 1 from J, leaving 18 bases between them. DNA for the CDR3: TGTGCCAGCAGTATAGTTGGGACCAAGACGAGCAATCAGCCCCAGCATTTT. Amino acid sequence: CASSIVGTKTSNQPQHF.

This rearrangement joins TRBV28 to TRBJ1-1; D unclear. The CDR3 loop spans 15 amino acids. CDR1 and CDR2 from the germline V gene are MDHEN and SYDVKM. Trimming took 3 bases from V and 3 from J, leaving 14 bases between them. DNA for the CDR3: TGTGCCAGCAGTTTTAGGCCCTCAACCTACACTGAAGCTTTCTTT. Amino acids: CASSFRPSTYTEAFF.